This TCR beta chain emerged from a study of T cell responses to AZD1222 COVID-19 vaccine. Overall study results and limits: An increase in Spike-specific TCR breadth and depth was observed after two AZD1222 doses. Epitopes outside B.1.351 and B.1.1.7 mutated regions reportedly drew nearly half of spike TCRs. Mostly white British, mostly female donors; authors suggested clonal diversity may be underestimated.

Trimming left V 5 bases short and J 5 bases short, with 16 bases between. Germline V gene data show CDR1 as LNHDA and CDR2 as SQIVND (reference sequence). This CDR3 spans 15 amino acids. On this clone: The target antigen is unknown.

Libraries were prepared by immunoSEQ multiplex PCR; TCRdb keeps only in-frame clonotypes and omits some of them. The sample gives more than 110,000 clones, 88% of which show up once; around 3% is in the top ten. The sample was peripheral blood, taken 28 days after the second AZD1222 dose. The source of this sequence is an adult who received the AZD1222 COVID-19 vaccine. The chain recombines TRBV19 with TRBJ2-1; D is possibly TRBD2 (5 bases). DNA for the CDR3: TGTGCCAGTAGTCTGCCGGGCCTGACTAACAATGAGCAGTTCTTC. Protein product: CASSLPGLTNNEQFF.